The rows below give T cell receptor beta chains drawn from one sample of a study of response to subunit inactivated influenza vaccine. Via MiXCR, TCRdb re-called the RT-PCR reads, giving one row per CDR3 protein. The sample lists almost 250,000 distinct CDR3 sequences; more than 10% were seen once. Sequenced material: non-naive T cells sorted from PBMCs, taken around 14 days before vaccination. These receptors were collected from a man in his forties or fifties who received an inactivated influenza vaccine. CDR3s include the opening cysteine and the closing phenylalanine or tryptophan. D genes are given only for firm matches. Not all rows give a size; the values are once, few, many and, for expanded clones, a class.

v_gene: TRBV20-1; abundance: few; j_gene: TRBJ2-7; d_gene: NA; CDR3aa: CSAIRRRRNSYEQYF; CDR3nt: TGCAGTGCTATCCGGAGACGGCGGAATTCCTACGAGCAGTACTTC
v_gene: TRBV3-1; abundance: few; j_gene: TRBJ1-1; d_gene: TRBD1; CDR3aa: CASSPGQRGFEAFF; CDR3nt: TGTGCCAGCAGCCCGGGACAGAGGGGCTTCGAAGCTTTCTTT
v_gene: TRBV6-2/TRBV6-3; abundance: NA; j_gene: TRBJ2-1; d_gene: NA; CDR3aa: CASSPAATVSRAYLNNEQFF; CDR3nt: TGTGCCAGCAGCCCCGCCGCCACGGTTAGTCGGGCCTACCTAAACAATGAGCAGTTCTTC
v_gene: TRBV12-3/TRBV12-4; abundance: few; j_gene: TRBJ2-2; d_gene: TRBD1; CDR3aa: CASSSQGGRYTGELFF; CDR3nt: TGTGCCAGCAGTTCGCAAGGGGGCAGGTACACCGGGGAGCTGTTTTTT
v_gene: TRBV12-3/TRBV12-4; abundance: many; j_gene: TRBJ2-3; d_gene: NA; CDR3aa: CASSFATDTQYF; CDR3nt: TGTGCCAGCAGTTTTGCCACAGATACGCAGTATTTT
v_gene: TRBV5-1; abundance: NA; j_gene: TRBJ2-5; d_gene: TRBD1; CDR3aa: CASSFAGQGGQETQYF; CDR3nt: TGCGCCAGCAGCTTTGCGGGACAGGGTGGGCAAGAGACCCAGTACTTC
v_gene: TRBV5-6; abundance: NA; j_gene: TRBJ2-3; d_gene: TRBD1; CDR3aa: CASSDGTGPDTQYF; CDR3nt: TGTGCCAGCAGCGACGGGACAGGGCCAGATACGCAGTATTTT
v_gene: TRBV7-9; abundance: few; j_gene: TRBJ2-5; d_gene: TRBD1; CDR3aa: CASSPQPQGLETQYF; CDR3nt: TGTGCCAGCAGCCCTCAACCACAGGGGTTGGAGACCCAGTACTTC
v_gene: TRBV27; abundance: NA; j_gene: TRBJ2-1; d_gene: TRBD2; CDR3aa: CASSFTTSGREFF; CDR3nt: TGTGCCAGCAGTTTCACGACTAGCGGGAGGGAGTTCTTC
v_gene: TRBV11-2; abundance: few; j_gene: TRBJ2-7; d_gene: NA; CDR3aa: CASSSTYSQYF; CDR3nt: TGTGCCAGCAGCTCAACGTATTCGCAGTACTTC
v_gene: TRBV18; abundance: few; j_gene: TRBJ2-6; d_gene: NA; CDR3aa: CASSPMRSSGANVLTF; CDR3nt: TGTGCCAGCTCACCAATGCGGAGCTCTGGGGCCAACGTCCTGACTTTC
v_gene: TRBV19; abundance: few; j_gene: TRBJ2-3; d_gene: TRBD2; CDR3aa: CASTDSGGHTDTQYF; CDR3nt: TGTGCCAGTACCGATAGCGGGGGCCACACAGATACGCAGTATTTT
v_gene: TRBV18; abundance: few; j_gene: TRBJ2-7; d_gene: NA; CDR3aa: CASSPRGVGYEQYF; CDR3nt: TGTGCCAGCTCACCACGAGGGGTGGGCTACGAGCAGTACTTC
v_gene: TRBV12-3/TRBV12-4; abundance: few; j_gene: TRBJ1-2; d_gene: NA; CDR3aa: CASSSRTGYTF; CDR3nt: TGTGCCAGCAGTTCAAGGACAGGCTACACCTTC
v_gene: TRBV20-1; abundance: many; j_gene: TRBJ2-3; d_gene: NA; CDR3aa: CSARSTPPTDTQYF; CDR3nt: TGCAGTGCTAGATCCACCCCGCCGACAGATACGCAGTATTTT
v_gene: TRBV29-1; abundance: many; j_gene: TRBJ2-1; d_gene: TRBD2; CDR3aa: CSVDSGGAYNEQFF; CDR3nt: TGCAGCGTTGACTCGGGGGGGGCCTACAATGAGCAGTTCTTC
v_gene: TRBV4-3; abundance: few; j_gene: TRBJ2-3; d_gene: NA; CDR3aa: CASSQELAGRTDTQYF; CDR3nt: TGCGCCAGCAGCCAAGAACTGGCGGGCCGCACAGATACGCAGTATTTT
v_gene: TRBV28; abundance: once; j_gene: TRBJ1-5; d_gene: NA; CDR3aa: CASSSLEIAQHF; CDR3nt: TGTGCCAGCAGTTCCCTCGAGATAGCCCAGCATTTT
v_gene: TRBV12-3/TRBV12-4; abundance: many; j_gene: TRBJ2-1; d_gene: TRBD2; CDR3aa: CASRTSGTNNEQFF; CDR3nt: TGTGCCAGCCGGACTAGCGGGACCAACAATGAGCAGTTCTTC
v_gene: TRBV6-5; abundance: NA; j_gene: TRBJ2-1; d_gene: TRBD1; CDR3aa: CASSYSRGQGNNEQFF; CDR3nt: TGTGCCAGCAGTTACTCGAGGGGACAGGGAAACAATGAGCAGTTCTTC